The 21 T cell receptor beta chains below were found in one sample sequenced in a study of T-cell reconstitution after alpha-beta-depleted transplantation in children. Unique molecular identifiers were built into the TCRbeta library. TCRdb recomputed calls from the PCR reads with MiXCR, one row per CDR3 protein. The table has hundreds of thousands of distinct CDR3 sequences, under 15% seen once. Here the sequenced sample was PBMCs, mostly from graft donor cells, taken 360 days after TCRalphabeta/CD19-depleted stem cell transplant. The source is a male patient aged 10 to 17 who had a stem cell transplant for acute myeloid leukemia, so the T cells may come from the graft donor.

The chain uses TRBV15 and TRBJ2-7; 8 bases match TRBD2. Trimming at V came to 0 bases and at J to 0 bases, leaving 7 bases not matched to a gene. This CDR3 contains 17 residues. CDR1 and CDR2 (germline): LNHNV, YYDKDF (reference sequence). As DNA, the CDR3 is TGTGCCACCAGCAGAGATTCTTTAGGGACTAGCTCCTACGAGCAGTACTTC. The encoded protein is CATSRDSLGTSSYEQYF.

This clonotype was picked up many times. The V gene is TRBV7-2, the J gene TRBJ2-1; D not resolved. Trimming removed 3 bases from V and 9 bases from J, with 12 bases in between. This CDR3 region has 13 residues. Per the germline V gene, CDR1 is SGHTA and CDR2 is FQGNSA. This CDR3 reads CASSFLGVPEQFF. CDR3 nucleotides: TGTGCCAGCAGCTTCTTGGGCGTACCTGAGCAGTTCTTC.

The chain recombines TRBV7-9 with TRBJ2-5; D unclear. V was clipped by 5 bases and J by 0 bases, with 19 bases between them. This CDR3 is built from 17 residues. CDR1 and CDR2 (germline): SEHNR, FQNEAQ (reference sequence). The CDR3 reads CASSPRPGQLHQETQYF. The CDR3 nucleotides are TGTGCCAGCAGCCCGCGTCCGGGCCAGCTCCACCAAGAGACCCAGTACTTC.

Details on this clonotype: The junction and the germline gene differ at one end; a read error may be behind it. V and J are TRBV7-8 and TRBJ2-1; maybe TRBD1 (7 bases). Germline CDR1 and CDR2: SGHVS and FQNEAQ. This CDR3 is 17 amino acids long. The CDR3, as DNA: TGTGCCAGCAGCCAATTCTCAGGGGGGAGCTCCTACAATGAGCAGCTCTTC. Its protein product is CASSQFSGGSSYNEQLF. The variable domain in full, with the rest retrieved from reference TRBV7-8 and TRBJ2-1, is GAGVSQSPRYKVAKRGQDVALRCDPISGHVSLFWYQQALGQGPEFLTYFQNEAQLDKSGLPSDRFFAERPEGSVSTLKIQRTQQEDSAVYLCASSQFSGGSSYNEQLFGPGTRLTVL.

This clonotype appeared many times. The V and J genes are TRBV25-1 and TRBJ2-7; 8 bases agree with TRBD1. CDR3 length: 13 amino acids. The junction had 6 bases not matched to a gene; V was cut back by 6 bases and J by 5 bases. CDR1 is MGHDK and CDR2 is SYGVNS in the germline V gene. Here the CDR3 DNA reads TGTGCCAGCAGACCAGGGGGCCGCGACGAGCAGTACTTC. This gives the protein CASRPGGRDEQYF.

V usage is TRBV5-1 and J usage is TRBJ2-1, with 8 bases matching TRBD2. This CDR3 is 14 amino acids long. After removal of 0 bases from V and 7 bases from J, the junction contained 3 bases not matched to a gene. CDR1 SGHRS and CDR2 YFSETQ come from the germline V gene. The CDR3 DNA reads as TGCGCCAGCAGCTTGGTGGCTAGCGGGAATGAGCAGTTCTTC. Its translation is CASSLVASGNEQFF.

The chain recombines TRBV6-4 with TRBJ2-3; no clear D. The germline CDR1 and CDR2 sequences are MRHNA and SNTAGT. This CDR3 region has 13 residues. V was pared by 2 bases and J by 1 base, with 4 bases between. DNA for the CDR3: TGTGCCAGCAGTGACCCCCGCACAGATACGCAGTATTTT. It specifies CASSDPRTDTQYF.

The J gene is TRBJ1-1, the V gene TRBV24-1; D gene ambiguous. CDR3 length: 15 amino acids. V was pared by 2 bases and J by 0 bases, with 9 bases between. The germline CDR1 and CDR2 sequences are KGHDR and SFDVKD. CDR3 sequence (DNA): TGTGCCACCAGTGATTCGGACGGACTGAACACTGAAGCTTTCTTT. Protein product: CATSDSDGLNTEAFF.

This clonotype was seen at least ten times. V gene TRBV10-3 combines with J gene TRBJ2-6; 10 bases match TRBD1. Germline V lookup: CDR1 ENHRY, CDR2 SYGVKD. This CDR3 region has 16 residues. Germline trimming cut 7 bases from V and 4 bases from J; bases unmatched to any gene: 7. The CDR3 spells CAITSGTGAGANVLTF. In DNA, the CDR3 is TGTGCCATCACCTCCGGGACAGGGGCAGGGGCCAACGTCCTGACTTTC.

This clonotype was counted at least ten times. The chain recombines TRBV10-3 with TRBJ2-3; D call uncertain. Germline CDR1 ENHRY, CDR2 SYGVKD. This CDR3 has 14 residues. V was trimmed by 0 bases and J by 3 bases, leaving 7 bases between them. CDR3 sequence: CAISESGRTDTQYF. The CDR3 DNA follows: TGTGCCATCAGTGAGTCGGGTCGGACAGATACGCAGTATTTT.

The chain's CDR3 is CASSLGGPKNIQYF. In DNA, the CDR3 is TGTGCCAGCAGCTTGGGCGGACCGAAAAACATTCAGTACTTC. V gene TRBV7-9 combines with J gene TRBJ2-4; the D is unclear. The germline gives CDR1 SEHNR, CDR2 FQNEAQ (reference sequence). The CDR3 runs to 14 residues. The V and J ends lost 3 bases and 4 bases respectively, with 10 bases between them.

This sequence joins TRBV19 and TRBJ1-4; 7 bases are shared with TRBD1. The ends lost 3 bases at V and 8 bases at J; junction bases unmatched: 6. CDR1 is LNHDA and CDR2 is SQIVND in the germline V gene (reference sequence). The CDR3 length is 14 residues. The CDR3 bases are TGTGCCAGTAGTATGCGACAGGGCAGGGAAAAACTGTTTTTT. It encodes CASSMRQGREKLFF. Filled out from reference TRBV19 and TRBJ1-4, the complete variable domain reads DGGITQSPKYLFRKEGQNVTLSCEQNLNHDAMYWYRQDPGQGLRLIYYSQIVNDFQKGDIAEGYSVSREKKESFPLTVTSAQKNPTAFYLCASSMRQGREKLFFGSGTQLSVL.

This clonotype was observed a few times. The chain carries TRBV29-1 and TRBJ2-3, with TRBD1 as a possible D gene (6 bases). Per the germline V gene, CDR1 is SQVTM and CDR2 is ANQGSEA. The V gene lost 4 bases and the J gene lost 2 bases, with 10 bases spanning the gap. The CDR3 covers 13 residues. The CDR3 DNA reads as TGCAGCGTTGGGGACACCTTCACAGATACGCAGTATTTT. Its translation: CSVGDTFTDTQYF.

This clonotype was seen ten or more times. The J gene is TRBJ2-1, the V gene TRBV7-3; 7 positions match TRBD2. V shed 4 bases and J 7 bases; nucleotides not matched to a gene: 10. Germline V lookup: CDR1 SGHTA, CDR2 FQGTGA. The length of the CDR3 is 15 residues. The CDR3: CASSSGWRELNEQFF. CDR3 coding DNA: TGTGCCAGCAGCTCGGGATGGCGGGAGTTGAATGAGCAGTTCTTC.

Notes on this clonotype: Germline is not matched at one junction end, which may reflect a read error. The chain joins TRBV6-6 to TRBJ1-4; D is perhaps TRBD1 (5 bases). The CDR3 runs to 12 residues. The germline V gene encodes CDR1 MNHNY and CDR2 SVGAGI (reference sequence). The CDR3 region is CAGRRDSEKLFF. CDR3 nucleotides: TGTGCCGGCAGACGGGACTCGGAAAAACTGTTTTTT.

At least ten counts were recorded for this clonotype. This sequence joins TRBV7-6 and TRBJ2-1, with TRBD2 identical over 7 bases. Germline V lookup: CDR1 SGHVS, CDR2 FNYEAQ. After removal of 5 bases from V and 8 bases from J, the junction contained 18 bases not matched to a gene. The CDR3 extends over 17 amino acids. The CDR3 bases are TGTGCCAGCAGCCCCCAGATGCGGGAGTATGGGATGGATGAGCAGTTCTTC. Protein product: CASSPQMREYGMDEQFF.

The chain carries TRBV4-3 and TRBJ2-5, with 7 bases aligning to TRBD2. V lost 2 bases to trimming and J lost 7 bases; unmatched junction nucleotides: 1. CDR3 length equals 12 residues. Germline V gene lookup returns CDR1 LGHNA and CDR2 YSLEER. The CDR3 protein is CASSQPGGTQYF. The CDR3 DNA is TGCGCCAGCAGCCAACCGGGGGGGACCCAGTACTTC.

The chain couples TRBV20-1 to TRBJ2-3; the match to TRBD2 covers 7 bases. CDR1 is DFQATT, CDR2 SNEGSKA, per germline (reference sequence). The J segment lost 4 bases and the V segment lost 0 bases, leaving 7 bases of the junction unmatched. The CDR3 runs 15 residues. As DNA, the CDR3 is TGCAGTGCTAGAGATTGGTGGGAGGGTCCAGATACGCAGTATTTT. This encodes CSARDWWEGPDTQYF.

The chain carries TRBV11-3 and TRBJ2-3, with 7 bases lining up with TRBD1. This CDR3 has 22 residues. Germline V gene data show CDR1 as SGHNT and CDR2 as YENEEA. V lost 1 base to trimming and J lost 2 bases; unmatched junction nucleotides: 24. DNA of the CDR3: TGTGCCAGCAGCTTAGGGAAAGGGGACAGTCGGCTCGAGGTGACGGTCACAGATACGCAGTATTTT. This codes for CASSLGKGDSRLEVTVTDTQYF.

This clonotype was observed at least ten times. This chain links TRBV18 with TRBJ2-1; 7 nucleotides align to TRBD2. Losses at the gene ends were 0 bases for V and 8 bases for J; bases not matched to a gene: 7. Germline V CDR1 and CDR2: KGHSH, LQKENI. The CDR3 covers 15 residues. CDR3 in amino acids: CASSPPGGSIYEQFF. CDR3 nucleotide sequence: TGTGCCAGCTCACCACCGGGCGGGAGCATCTATGAGCAGTTCTTC.

This clonotype was counted between two and nine times. DNA of the CDR3: TGTGCCAGCAGCCCCTTCGGGCAGGGCTGGTATTTT. Its protein product is CASSPFGQGWYF. This rearrangement joins TRBV7-2 to TRBJ2-3; D possibly corresponds to TRBD1 (5 bases). This CDR3 has 12 residues. Trimming pared 5 bases from V and 14 bases from J, leaving 17 bases between. Germline CDR1 and CDR2: SGHTA and FQGNSA.